Listed below are T cell receptor beta chains from one sample, sequenced in a study of control samples from healthy donors and cancer patients. Some clones are missing from TCRdb's copy, which holds only in-frame ones; the method was immunoSEQ multiplex PCR. The sample records approximately 100,000 clones, about 86% being singletons. Material for sequencing was blood. Source of these receptors: a man aged 25 to 40 in good health. Both conserved end residues are part of each CDR3. D genes are given only for firm matches. Clone size appears in some rows only: once, few, many, or a class for an expanded clone.

. . TRBJ2-1 TRBV23-1 CASRPAGVDQFF TGCGCCAGCAGACCTGCTGGGGTTGATCAGTTCTTC
. . TRBJ2-7 TRBV4-1 CASSQHLTGRTGRQYF TGCGCCAGCAGCCAACATCTCACCGGCCGCACGGGGAGGCAGTACTTC
. . TRBJ2-7 TRBV11-3 CASSLGVSANSYEQYF TGTGCCAGCAGCTTAGGAGTGTCGGCGAATTCCTACGAGCAGTACTTC
. TRBD2 TRBJ2-3 TRBV19 CASSHLAGNTDTQYF TGTGCCAGTAGTCACCTAGCGGGAAACACAGATACGCAGTATTTT
. . TRBJ1-5 TRBV12-5 CASGLVLGRESNQPQHF TGTGCTAGTGGTTTGGTATTGGGCAGGGAAAGCAATCAGCCCCAGCATTTT
. . TRBJ2-1 TRBV11-2 CASSGSGYNEQFF TGTGCCAGCAGCGGGAGCGGATACAATGAGCAGTTCTTC
few . TRBJ2-1 TRBV28 CASSLGPHNEQFF TGTGCCAGCAGTTTAGGACCCCACAATGAGCAGTTCTTC
few . TRBJ2-5 TRBV18 CASSPRTANYQETQYF TGTGCCAGCTCACCGCGGACCGCGAACTACCAAGAGACCCAGTACTTC
. . TRBJ2-7 TRBV7-9 CASSPRRGGGDEQYF TGTGCCAGCAGCCCACGTAGAGGGGGAGGTGACGAGCAGTACTTC
. TRBD1 TRBJ2-3 TRBV30 CAWGQGTDTQYF TGTGCCTGGGGACAGGGCACAGATACGCAGTATTTT
few . TRBJ1-5 TRBV5-1 CASSPLPGGSNQPQHF TGCGCCAGCAGCCCCCTCCCTGGGGGCAGCAATCAGCCCCAGCATTTT
. . TRBJ1-5 TRBV7-6 CASSFNSDQPQHF TGTGCCAGCAGCTTCAATAGCGATCAGCCCCAGCATTTT
. . TRBJ2-2 TRBV21-1 CASTPLEEGEDTGELFF TGTGCCAGCACCCCTCTGGAGGAGGGGGAGGACACCGGGGAGCTGTTTTTT
. TRBD2 TRBJ2-7 TRBV14 CASSQGLAGGLYEQYF TGTGCCAGCAGCCAAGGGCTAGCGGGAGGTTTATACGAGCAGTACTTC
once TRBD2 TRBJ2-1 TRBV29-1 CSVTSGTSVTDEQFF TGCAGCGTAACCTCCGGGACTAGCGTAACGGATGAGCAGTTCTTC
. TRBD1 TRBJ1-2 TRBV25-1 CASTPDRGPNNYGYTF TGTGCCAGCACCCCGGACAGGGGGCCTAACAACTATGGCTACACCTTC
once . TRBJ1-2 TRBV10-1 CASSVNDKLYGYTF TGCGCCAGCAGTGTGAACGACAAACTATATGGCTACACCTTC
. . TRBJ1-3 TRBV5-1 CASSPGTEGNTIYF TGCGCCAGCAGCCCTGGGACGGAGGGAAACACCATATATTTT
. . TRBJ1-2 TRBV19 CASSDRGLGRDGYTF TGTGCCAGTAGTGACCGGGGCCTAGGGAGGGATGGCTACACCTTC
. . TRBJ2-7 TRBV6-1 CASSDLAQGAGYEQYF TGTGCCAGCAGTGACTTAGCACAGGGAGCGGGCTACGAGCAGTACTTC
. . TRBJ2-7 TRBV9 CASSGDRGNPYEQYF TGTGCCAGCAGCGGAGACCGGGGTAACCCCTACGAGCAGTACTTC
. TRBD2 TRBJ2-4 TRBV11-2 CASSLTGTSGSSIQYF TGTGCCAGCAGCTTAACCGGGACTAGCGGGAGCTCCATTCAGTACTTC
. . TRBJ1-1 TRBV5-1 CASSLGGYTNEAFF TGCGCCAGCAGCCTTGGCGGGTACACTAACGAAGCTTTCTTT
. . TRBJ1-5 TRBV2 CASSELFATAYNQPQHF TGTGCCAGCAGTGAATTATTTGCGACCGCATACAATCAGCCCCAGCATTTT
. . TRBJ2-7 TRBV27 CASGEGEQYF TGTGCCAGCGGAGAGGGCGAGCAGTACTTC
. . TRBJ2-5 TRBV18 CASSLVETQYF TGTGCCAGCTCACTAGTAGAGACCCAGTACTTC
. . TRBJ2-7 TRBV4-1 CASSQVPGKVNLYEQYF TGCGCCAGCAGCCAAGTGCCGGGTAAGGTCAATCTCTACGAGCAGTACTTC
. . TRBJ1-2 TRBV14 CASSQGLGGVYGYTF TGTGCCAGCAGCCAAGGTCTAGGGGGGGTCTATGGCTACACCTTC
. . TRBJ2-6 TRBV21-1 CASSKANRSSGANVLTF TGTGCCAGCAGCAAAGCGAATAGGAGCTCTGGGGCCAACGTCCTGACTTTC
. TRBD2 TRBJ2-1 TRBV25-1 CASSESGRGGRYNEQFF TGTGCCAGCAGTGAATCCGGACGTGGCGGGAGGTACAATGAGCAGTTCTTC
. . TRBJ2-7 TRBV28 CASSFPPLTYEQYF TGTGCCAGCAGTTTCCCTCCCCTTACCTACGAGCAGTACTTC
. . TRBJ2-7 TRBV6-2/TRBV6-3 CASSYPSSTGSYEQYF TGTGCCAGCAGTTACCCTTCGTCGACAGGCTCCTACGAGCAGTACTTC
. TRBD2 TRBJ2-3 TRBV6-5 CASRIAGTDTQYF TGTGCCAGCAGAATAGCGGGAACAGATACGCAGTATTTT
few . TRBJ2-1 TRBV30 CAWMVGGTPTNEQFF TGTGCCTGGATGGTAGGGGGGACTCCTACAAATGAGCAGTTCTTC
. . TRBJ2-3 TRBV7-6 CASGLRVSSDTQYF TGTGCCAGCGGCCTAAGGGTATCTTCAGATACGCAGTATTTT
. . TRBJ1-5 TRBV6-6 CASSLGVNQPQHF TGTGCCAGCAGTTTGGGGGTCAATCAGCCCCAGCATTTT
once TRBD1 TRBJ2-1 TRBV12-5 CASVAPGQGYNEQFF TGTGCTAGTGTCGCACCGGGACAGGGTTACAATGAGCAGTTCTTC
once . TRBJ1-2 TRBV28 CASSPPLGIGASYGYTF TGTGCCAGCAGTCCCCCCCTGGGGATCGGGGCGAGCTATGGCTACACCTTC
once TRBD1 TRBJ1-4 TRBV5-1 CASFRDRNEKLFF TGCGCCAGCTTCCGGGACAGGAATGAAAAACTGTTTTTT
. TRBD2 TRBJ2-3 TRBV7-2 CASSSLAGNTDTQYF TGTGCCAGCAGCTCATTAGCGGGGAACACAGATACGCAGTATTTT
. . TRBJ1-1 TRBV13 CASSSQGGNTEAFF TGTGCCAGCAGCTCGCAGGGTGGGAACACTGAAGCTTTCTTT
. TRBD1 TRBJ1-5 TRBV28 CASRGDRGHQPQHF TGTGCCAGCAGGGGAGACAGGGGCCATCAGCCCCAGCATTTT
. . TRBJ2-1 TRBV30 CAWSVSFGEQFF TGTGCCTGGAGTGTATCTTTTGGGGAGCAGTTCTTC
. . TRBJ2-7 TRBV30 CAWSAHYEQYF TGTGCCTGGAGTGCACATTACGAGCAGTACTTC
. . TRBJ2-2 TRBV5-1 CASSLALQATGELFF TGCGCCAGCAGCTTGGCCCTGCAGGCCACCGGGGAGCTGTTTTTT
few TRBD1 TRBJ2-2 TRBV10-3 CAISEPGQAFTGELFF TGTGCCATCAGTGAACCGGGACAGGCCTTCACCGGGGAGCTGTTTTTT
. . TRBJ2-7 TRBV5-1 CASSPDFHEQYF TGCGCCAGCAGCCCGGACTTCCACGAGCAGTACTTC
. . TRBJ2-5 TRBV5-5 CASSLEETQYF TGTGCCAGCAGCTTGGAAGAGACCCAGTACTTC
once . TRBJ1-2 TRBV6-2/TRBV6-3 CASSYRAPNYGYTF TGTGCCAGCAGTTACCGCGCGCCTAACTATGGCTACACCTTC
. TRBD1 TRBJ1-2 TRBV19 CASSKGQGAYGYTF TGTGCCAGTAGTAAGGGACAGGGGGCCTATGGCTACACCTTC
once TRBD2 TRBJ2-1 TRBV11-2 CATGTSGRVGEQFF TGTGCCACCGGGACTAGCGGGAGGGTTGGCGAGCAGTTCTTC